The present T cell receptor beta chain was sequenced within a study of T cell changes during pregnancy in multiple sclerosis. Assay used: immunoSEQ multiplex PCR; TCRdb lists only in-frame clones, some missing. The data contain under 65,000 clones, 92% of them singletons. This clonotype was sampled from a female donor in good health, enrolled as a control in a pregnancy study. Material: CD4+ T cells from peripheral blood mononuclear cells, obtained after pregnancy.

In DNA, the CDR3 is TGTGCCAGCAGCCCGGGGGGTAAACTAGCGGGAGGGCTCAAGGAGCAGTTCTTC. Protein: CASSPGGKLAGGLKEQFF. The V gene is TRBV27, the J gene TRBJ2-1, with 13 bases fitting TRBD2. The CDR3 is made up of 18 amino acids. Germline assignment: CDR1 MNHEY and CDR2 SMNVEV (reference sequence). Trimming at V came to 6 bases and at J to 10 bases, leaving 18 bases not matched to a gene.